Listed below are T cell receptor beta chains from one sample, sequenced in a study of tumor and adjacent non-tumor tissue in lung cancer. TCRdb called the multiplex PCR reads again in MiXCR, with one record for every CDR3 protein. The sample lists over 130,000 distinct CDR3 sequences, approximately 64% seen once, with approximately 18% in the top ten. The source material was lung tumor tissue. These receptors all come from a man in his sixties with small cell lung cancer. Both conserved end residues are part of each CDR3. D genes are given only for firm matches. Clone size is given for some rows only: seen once, a few or many times, or a class if the clone is expanded.

v_gene,d_gene,abundance,j_gene,CDR3aa,CDR3nt
TRBV5-1,.,.,TRBJ2-3,CASRGLTSTDTQYF,TGCGCCAGCAGAGGCCTCACTAGCACAGATACGCAGTATTTT
TRBV29-1,.,.,TRBJ2-7,CSVEVGGRAVPSYEQYF,TGCAGCGTTGAAGTTGGGGGCCGGGCGGTTCCCTCCTACGAGCAGTACTTC
TRBV7-9,.,.,TRBJ1-5,CASTLGGARNQPQHF,TGTGCCAGCACCCTAGGGGGGGCCCGCAATCAGCCCCAGCATTTT
TRBV29-1,TRBD2,.,TRBJ2-1,CSLHGTSKDYNEQFF,TGCAGCCTGCACGGGACTAGCAAGGACTACAATGAGCAGTTCTTC
TRBV20-1,TRBD1,.,TRBJ1-2,CRAAGQTYGYIF,TGCAGGGCAGCGGGACAGACGTATGGCTACATCTTC
TRBV12-5,TRBD1,.,TRBJ1-5,CASGNLRDSDNQPQHF,TGTGCTAGTGGTAATTTGAGGGACAGCGACAATCAGCCCCAGCATTTT
TRBV5-1,TRBD2,.,TRBJ2-1,CTSSLALAGGNEQFF,TGCACCAGCAGCTTGGCTCTAGCGGGAGGCAATGAGCAGTTCTTC
TRBV20-1,.,few,TRBJ1-1,CSETQIEAFF,TGCAGTGAAACCCAAATTGAAGCTTTCTTT
TRBV11-1,.,.,TRBJ2-3,CASRLVGVDMQYF,TGTGCCAGCAGGTTAGTCGGAGTAGATATGCAGTATTTT
TRBV6-1,.,many,TRBJ2-3,CASSEEVGSWDTQYF,TGTGCCAGCAGTGAAGAAGTGGGGTCATGGGATACGCAGTATTTT
TRBV11-2,TRBD2,few,TRBJ2-5,CVSSPGTSGRAEETQYF,TGTGTCAGCAGCCCCGGGACTAGCGGGAGGGCCGAAGAGACCCAGTACTTC
TRBV11-1,.,.,TRBJ2-5,CASSLSLTQNF,TGTGCCAGCAGCTTGTCCCTGACCCAGAACTTC
TRBV5-1,TRBD1,.,TRBJ2-7,CASSLQGAGSYEQYF,TGCGCCAGCAGCTTACAGGGGGCGGGCAGCTACGAGCAGTACTTC
TRBV12-3/TRBV12-4,.,.,TRBJ1-2,CASSLKAGIGLEKGYTF,TGTGCCAGCAGTTTAAAAGCCGGGATAGGGTTGGAGAAAGGCTATACCTTC
TRBV11-2,.,once,TRBJ2-2,CATSRVGEELFF,TGTGCCACCAGTCGCGTTGGCGAGGAGCTGTTTTTT
TRBV7-3,TRBD1,few,TRBJ2-3,CASSQRNRGDTQYF,TGTGCCAGCAGCCAGAGGAACAGGGGAGATACGCAGTATTTT
TRBV11-3,.,.,TRBJ2-2,CASSPRRGSCLGGELLF,TGTGCCAGCAGCCCTCGTCGGGGTTCTTGTTTGGGCGGGGAGCTGCTTTTT
TRBV20-1,TRBD1,.,TRBJ1-2,CSASPPDRGDGYTF,TGCAGTGCCAGTCCTCCAGACAGGGGGGATGGCTACACCTTC
TRBV4-2,TRBD1,.,TRBJ1-2,CASSQDWGQGVGYTF,TGTGCCAGCAGCCAAGATTGGGGACAGGGGGTTGGCTACACCTTC
TRBV20-1,.,.,TRBJ2-3,CSARSKLTGQYF,TGCAGTGCTAGATCTAAGCTTACGGGGCAGTATTTT
TRBV7-8,.,few,TRBJ2-3,CASSLGGVNYGTDTQYF,TGTGCCAGCAGCTTAGGGGGAGTGAATTATGGCACAGATACGCAGTATTTT
TRBV14,.,.,TRBJ2-7,CASSQEGRRSQYF,TGTGCCAGCAGCCAAGAAGGGCGGAGGTCTCAGTACTTC
TRBV6-1,.,medium-sized,TRBJ2-7,CASSEGGREQYF,TGTGCCAGCAGTGAAGGGGGGCGGGAGCAGTACTTC
TRBV6-5,.,.,TRBJ1-3,CASNPRKGPSGNTIYF,TGTGCCAGCAACCCCAGGAAGGGGCCGAGTGGAAACACCATATATTTT